This T cell receptor beta chain appears in the sequencing data of a study of cytomegalovirus exposure and HLA in healthy donors. The CDR3 is 17 amino acids. Germline trimming cut 5 bases from V and 2 bases from J; bases unmatched to any gene: 10. CDR1 is SGHNT and CDR2 is YENEEA in the germline V gene. Notes on this clone: Its antigen is unidentified.

Study results and limitations: The study flagged fewer than 200 TCR beta chains as cytomegalovirus-associated.

PCR involved 60 Vbeta and 13 Jbeta primers. Profiled with immunoSEQ multiplex PCR; TCRdb holds only in-frame clones, not every one. Among under 250,000 clones listed, around three quarters were seen once. The sample consisted of PBMCs. V gene TRBV11-3 combines with J gene TRBJ1-2, with 11 bases fitting TRBD1. The clonotype comes from a woman aged 25-40 years in good health and CMV-seropositive. CDR3 region: CASSRGGTGGPNYGYTF. The DNA for the CDR3 is TGTGCCAGCAGCCGTGGCGGGACAGGGGGTCCAAACTATGGCTACACCTTC.